The 14 T cell receptor beta chains below come from one sample, sequenced in a study of T-cell reconstitution after alpha-beta-depleted transplantation in children. For TCRbeta, the library was prepared with unique molecular identifiers. TCRdb recomputed calls from the PCR reads with MiXCR, one row per CDR3 protein. The data show approximately 500,000 distinct CDR3 sequences, about a quarter seen once. This sample comprised PBMCs, obtained before TCRalphabeta/CD19-depleted stem cell transplant. The receptors derive from a boy under three years old with Wiskott-Aldrich syndrome, due to receive a stem cell transplant.

V is TRBV20-1 and J is TRBJ2-5, with TRBD2 as a possible D gene (6 bases). The CDR3 consists of 14 residues. Germline V gene sequence: CDR1 DFQATT, CDR2 SNEGSKA (reference sequence). Trimming removed 4 bases from V and 5 bases from J, with 17 bases in between. The CDR3 protein is CSATSGTAHETQYF. The DNA for the CDR3 is TGCAGTGCTACCTCCGGGACTGCTCATGAGACCCAGTACTTC.

V usage is TRBV12-3 or TRBV12-4 and J usage is TRBJ1-2; D perhaps matches TRBD1 (6 bases). V was clipped by 5 bases and J by 3 bases, with 10 bases between them. CDR3 length equals 13 residues. The CDR3 nucleotides read TGTGCCAGCAGTAACAGGGAATACTATGGCTACACCTTC. Translated: CASSNREYYGYTF.

This chain links TRBV5-1 with TRBJ2-1; 9 nucleotides line up with TRBD2. V shed 6 bases, J shed 7 bases, and the junction held 17 bases outside the gene matches. Germline CDR1 SGHRS, CDR2 YFSETQ. This CDR3 has 17 residues. In DNA, the CDR3 is TGCGCCAGCACGTTGGGATTTAGCGGGAGTTCAGGAAATGAGCAGTTCTTC. Its translation: CASTLGFSGSSGNEQFF.

This chain connects TRBV5-1 to TRBJ2-7, with D possibly TRBD1 on 6 matching bases. Germline V CDR1 and CDR2: SGHRS, YFSETQ. The germline V and J ends were trimmed by 4 bases and 6 bases, with 23 bases remaining between them. The CDR3 is made up of 16 amino acids. The CDR3 DNA reads as TGCGCCAGCAGCACCATTGTTATCGGCAGGGGCGGCGAGCAGTACTTC. This codes for CASSTIVIGRGGEQYF.

The V gene is TRBV7-2, the J gene TRBJ2-2, with D perhaps assigned TRBD1 or TRBD2 (5 bases each). CDR1 and CDR2 from the germline V gene are SGHTA and FQGNSA. Trimming cost V 5 bases and J 1 base, with 8 bases left between them. The CDR3 loop spans 14 amino acids. The CDR3: CASSEGKNTGELFF. The CDR3 bases are TGTGCCAGCAGCGAGGGGAAGAACACCGGGGAGCTGTTTTTT.

V usage is TRBV5-5 and J usage is TRBJ2-7; D perhaps matches TRBD1 (5 bases). Germline CDR1 and CDR2: SGHKS and YYEKEE (reference sequence). Trimming took off 1 base at V and 0 bases at J, with 8 bases between the two ends. This CDR3 region has 14 residues. In DNA, the CDR3 is TGTGCCAGCAGCTTGAAGGACAACTCCTACGAGCAGTACTTC. Amino acid sequence: CASSLKDNSYEQYF.

The sample holds a few counts of this clonotype. The chain has TRBV5-1 and TRBJ2-7; D might be TRBD1 (5 bases). The germline gives CDR1 SGHRS, CDR2 YFSETQ. Trimming took off 4 bases at V and 5 bases at J, with 10 bases between the two ends. The CDR3 has 12 amino acids. CDR3 sequence (DNA): TGCGCCAGCAGCGTTCAGGGAAACGAGCAGTACTTC. This gives the protein CASSVQGNEQYF.

This sequence joins TRBV5-1 and TRBJ2-7; the D is unclear. Germline V gene data show CDR1 as SGHRS and CDR2 as YFSETQ. Trimming removed 0 bases at V and 3 bases at J, with 13 bases between. There are 15 residues in the CDR3. The CDR3 loop reads CASSLDASTNYEQYF. The CDR3 DNA sequence: TGCGCCAGCAGCTTGGATGCCTCAACCAACTACGAGCAGTACTTC.

The V gene is TRBV19, the J gene TRBJ1-1; D not resolved. Germline lookup yields CDR1 LNHDA and CDR2 SQIVND (reference sequence). V dropped 3 bases and J dropped 0 bases, with 11 bases sitting between them. This CDR3 contains 15 residues. The CDR3 region is CASSIMAGMNTEAFF. The CDR3, as DNA: TGTGCCAGTAGTATCATGGCAGGTATGAACACTGAAGCTTTCTTT.

This clonotype has a handful of counts. The chain has TRBV5-1 and TRBJ2-7; 7 bases fit TRBD2. The germline V gene encodes CDR1 SGHRS and CDR2 YFSETQ. The CDR3 length is 14 residues. The junction had 3 bases not matched to a gene; V was cut back by 0 bases and J by 3 bases. The CDR3 coding sequence is TGCGCCAGCAGCTTGGAGGCTAGCGGCTACGAGCAGTACTTC. Its translation is CASSLEASGYEQYF.

The chain carries TRBV6-5 and TRBJ1-3, with D unclear. CDR3 length equals 13 residues. Germline lookup yields CDR1 MNHEY and CDR2 SVGAGI. Trimming pared 2 bases from V and 2 bases from J, leaving 4 bases between. The CDR3 region is CASSYGPGNTIYF. The CDR3, as DNA: TGTGCCAGCAGTTACGGACCTGGAAACACCATATATTTT.

The chain recombines TRBV12-3 or TRBV12-4 with TRBJ2-7, with D perhaps matching TRBD2 (5 bases). The ends were cut back, 5 bases at V and 0 bases at J, with 14 bases in the middle. The CDR3 has 15 residues. Here the CDR3 DNA reads TGTGCCAGCAGTCCTGCACGGACTCTCTCCTACGAGCAGTACTTC. Translation: CASSPARTLSYEQYF.

The rearrangement joins TRBV20-1 to TRBJ2-1; 8 bases match TRBD2. Looked up from germline, CDR1 is DFQATT and CDR2 is SNEGSKA (reference sequence). The CDR3 is made up of 16 amino acids. V lost 5 bases, J lost 7 bases, and 16 bases stayed unmatched. The CDR3 nucleotides are TGCAGTGCTCCGGAACAAGCGGGGGCCCTTAGTAATGAGCAGTTCTTC. It codes for CSAPEQAGALSNEQFF.

The sample holds a few counts of this clonotype. The chain recombines TRBV3-1 with TRBJ2-7; the D gene could be TRBD1 or TRBD2 (6 bases each). The germline V gene encodes CDR1 LGHDT and CDR2 YNNKEL (reference sequence). This CDR3 region has 14 residues. V was pared by 2 bases and J by 6 bases, with 14 bases between. CDR3 in amino acids: CASSQNLGGTEQYF. The CDR3 region has the DNA TGTGCCAGCAGCCAAAACCTAGGGGGGACCGAGCAGTACTTC.